The 25 T cell receptor beta chains listed next were all sequenced from one sample in a study of Ad26.COV2.S vaccination and SARS-CoV-2 variants. The sample's treatment: some 20 received Ad26.COV2.S at low or high dose, single or two shots; several received placebo; per-sample allocation not given. Samples were taken on day 63 after the first vaccine or placebo injection. Using immunoSEQ multiplex PCR, the repertoire was profiled, and TCRdb retains in-frame clones only, with some absent. This table has 350,000 to 450,000 clones, roughly four fifths appearing once. The specimen was peripheral blood, collected in a trial of Ad26.COV2.S vaccine versus placebo. Source of these receptors: a person aged 18-60 years who received the Ad26.COV2.S COVID-19 vaccine or a placebo.

This rearrangement joins TRBV19 to TRBJ1-6; D remains ambiguous. V shed 4 bases and J shed 10 bases, with 11 bases lying between them. The CDR3 spans 13 residues. Germline CDR1 LNHDA, CDR2 SQIVND (reference sequence). The CDR3 sequence is CASSRADGSPLHF. DNA for the CDR3: TGTGCCAGTAGTAGGGCAGACGGGTCACCCCTCCACTTT.

The chain recombines TRBV27 with TRBJ1-5, with 7 bases matching TRBD1. Germline V gives CDR1 MNHEY, CDR2 SMNVEV (reference sequence). There are 15 residues in the CDR3. After removal of 2 bases from V and 5 bases from J, the junction contained 6 bases not matched to a gene. The CDR3 reads CASSLTGEPYQPQHF. The CDR3 DNA reads TGTGCCAGCAGTTTAACAGGGGAGCCATATCAGCCCCAGCATTTT.

The genes are TRBV19 and TRBJ2-5, with TRBD2 matching over 8 bases. The CDR3 extends over 15 amino acids. Germline loops: CDR1 LNHDA, CDR2 SQIVND (reference sequence). The J segment lost 5 bases and the V segment lost 3 bases, leaving 8 bases of the junction unmatched. The CDR3 protein is CASSIGLAPSETQYF. CDR3 bases: TGTGCCAGTAGTATTGGACTAGCACCCAGTGAGACCCAGTACTTC.

With regard to this clone: This sample also contains other DNA sequences that code for the same CDR3. V usage is TRBV7-2 and J usage is TRBJ1-2, with 8 bases aligning to TRBD1. This CDR3 region has 13 residues. Trimming took 4 bases from V and 6 from J; bases not matched to a gene: 4. The germline CDR1 and CDR2 sequences are SGHTA and FQGNSA. The CDR3 sequence: CASSSRTGNGYTF. DNA of the CDR3: TGTGCCAGCAGCTCCCGGACAGGGAATGGCTACACCTTC.

This clone has more than one count but fewer than ten. The rearrangement links TRBV2 to TRBJ2-5; 8 bases are shared with TRBD1. This CDR3 has 13 residues. Losses at the gene ends were 7 bases for V and 5 bases for J; bases not matched to a gene: 6. In germline, CDR1 is SNHLY, CDR2 FYNNEI. The CDR3 coding sequence is TGTGCCAGCAACCAGGGGGCCTGGGAGACCCAGTACTTC. Protein sequence: CASNQGAWETQYF.

This clone was detected only once. This sequence joins TRBV3-1 (or the pseudogene TRBV3-2) and TRBJ2-5, with D perhaps being TRBD1 or TRBD2 (5 bases each). CDR3 length: 14 residues. The V end lost 5 bases, the J end lost 1 base, and 11 bases lay between the germline ends. Germline V CDR1 and CDR2: LGHDT, YNNKEL (reference sequence). CDR3 bases: TGTGCCAGCAGCTTATCCGGGGCCCAAGAGACCCAGTACTTC. Translated, it gives CASSLSGAQETQYF.

In DNA form, the CDR3 reads TGTGCCAGCAGTTTAGGAGGCGGCTACACCTTC. This codes for CASSLGGGYTF. The J gene is TRBJ1-2, the V gene TRBV28; D ambiguous. CDR3 size: 11 residues. V was shortened by 2 bases and J by 8 bases, with 6 bases between the two germline ends. Per the germline V gene, CDR1 is MDHEN and CDR2 is SYDVKM.

This clone was observed once. The chain has TRBV19 and TRBJ2-7, with 10 positions matching TRBD2. Germline lookup yields CDR1 LNHDA and CDR2 SQIVND (reference sequence). The CDR3 contains 14 residues. Trimming cost V 4 bases and J 4 bases; bases outside gene matches: 4. The DNA of the CDR3 is TGTGCCAGTAGTAAACTAGCGGGACCTTACGAGCAGTACTTC. It yields the protein CASSKLAGPYEQYF.

The chain couples TRBV10-1 to TRBJ1-1; D unclear. The CDR3 is 12 residues long. Looked up from germline, CDR1 is WNHNN and CDR2 is SYGVQD (reference sequence). Trimming removed 8 bases from V and 4 bases from J, with 11 bases in between. For the CDR3, the DNA is TGCGCCAGCCCACCGGGCTTCACTGAAGCTTTCTTT. Translated, it gives CASPPGFTEAFF.

This chain connects TRBV7-2 to TRBJ2-7; 7 bases agree with TRBD1. The CDR3 loop spans 14 amino acids. Germline loops: CDR1 SGHTA, CDR2 FQGNSA. V lost 3 bases and J lost 0; bases outside the gene matches: 2. CDR3 nucleotide sequence: TGTGCCAGCAGCTTCACAGGGGCCTCCTACGAGCAGTACTTC. It codes for CASSFTGASYEQYF. The complete variable domain, with remaining parts taken from reference TRBV7-2 and TRBJ2-7, reads GAGVSQSPSNKVTEKGKDVELRCDPISGHTALYWYRQSLGQGLEFLIYFQGNSAPDKSGLPSDRFSAERTGGSVSTLTIQRTQQEDSAVYLCASSFTGASYEQYFGPGTRLTVT.

The V and J genes are TRBV6-2 or TRBV6-3 and TRBJ1-5; tentatively, D is TRBD1 (5 bases). CDR3 length: 15 amino acids. Trimming left V 2 bases short and J 4 bases short, with 12 bases between. CDR1 MNHEY and CDR2 SVGEGT come from the germline V gene. The CDR3 bases are TGTGCCAGCAGTTACGCAAGGGGCCCAAATCAGCCCCAGCATTTT. It encodes CASSYARGPNQPQHF.

This sequence joins TRBV6-1 and TRBJ1-5; TRBD1 agrees at 8 bases. With V trimmed by 4 bases and J by 6 bases, 11 bases remained unmatched. CDR3 size: 16 residues. In germline, CDR1 is MNHNS, CDR2 SASEGT. CDR3 DNA: TGTGCCAGCAGTGCCGGACAGGGTCGTTGGGGTCAGCCCCAGCATTTT. As protein: CASSAGQGRWGQPQHF.

The rearrangement uses TRBV24-1 and TRBJ1-2; unclear D gene. Germline V gene lookup returns CDR1 KGHDR and CDR2 SFDVKD. The CDR3 is 13 residues long. Trimming cost V 2 bases and J 1 base, with 4 bases left between them. The CDR3 reads CATSDSVNYGYTF. For the CDR3, the DNA is TGTGCCACCAGTGATTCAGTTAACTATGGCTACACCTTC.

The chain uses TRBV10-2 and TRBJ2-5; D perhaps matches TRBD2 (5 bases). The CDR3 spans 14 residues. Germline values: CDR1 WSHSY, CDR2 SAAADI. V lost 5 bases and J 4 bases, leaving 14 bases between the germline ends. The CDR3 sequence: CASSSRGWGETQYF. CDR3 sequence (DNA): TGCGCCAGCAGTAGCCGGGGTTGGGGAGAGACCCAGTACTTC.

The chain joins TRBV7-2 to TRBJ1-1; D gene ambiguous. Germline CDR1 is SGHTA and CDR2 is FQGNSA. V lost 2 bases and J lost 3, with 10 bases in between. The CDR3 sequence is 14 residues long. The CDR3 loop reads CASSLWATDTEAFF. CDR3 bases: TGTGCCAGCAGCTTATGGGCGACGGACACTGAAGCTTTCTTT.

The chain carries TRBV7-3 and TRBJ2-3; 7 bases map to TRBD2. Looked up from germline, CDR1 is SGHTA and CDR2 is FQGTGA. With V trimmed by 3 bases and J by 7 bases, 22 bases remained unmatched. CDR3 length: 19 residues. The CDR3: CASSFFPSASGSRGNTQYF. CDR3 coding DNA: TGTGCCAGCAGCTTTTTCCCGTCCGCTAGCGGCAGTAGAGGGAATACGCAGTATTTT.

The V call is TRBV3-1 (or the pseudogene TRBV3-2), the J call TRBJ2-2, with D hard to call. V was clipped by 5 bases and J by 5 bases, with 6 bases between them. Per the germline V gene, CDR1 is LGHDT and CDR2 is YNNKEL (reference sequence). The CDR3 sequence is 12 residues long. Here the CDR3 reads CASSSNTGELFF. CDR3 nucleotide sequence: TGTGCCAGCAGCTCCAATACCGGGGAGCTGTTTTTT.

The chain employs TRBV9 and TRBJ1-3; perhaps TRBD1 as D (5 bases). CDR3 length equals 16 residues. Trimming took 2 bases from V and 4 from J, leaving 16 bases between them. CDR1 and CDR2 (germline): SGDLS, YYNGEE. CDR3 sequence: CASSVSGGGSGNTIYF. DNA of the CDR3: TGTGCCAGCAGCGTCTCAGGCGGGGGGAGCGGAAACACCATATATTTT.

This sequence joins TRBV6-5 and TRBJ1-1; TRBD1 aligns across 9 bases. The CDR3 contains 15 residues. Per the germline V gene, CDR1 is MNHEY and CDR2 is SVGAGI. With V trimmed by 0 bases and J by 5 bases, 4 bases remained unmatched. The CDR3 here is CASSYSNRGLTEAFF. For the CDR3, the DNA is TGTGCCAGCAGTTACTCGAACAGGGGGCTTACTGAAGCTTTCTTT.

This chain links TRBV11-3 with TRBJ2-1, with 11 bases that match TRBD2. V lost 1 base to trimming and J lost 9 bases; unmatched junction nucleotides: 8. Germline V gene data show CDR1 as SGHNT and CDR2 as YENEEA. There are 16 residues in the CDR3. The CDR3 sequence: CASSLGVSGRAGEQFF. The CDR3 region has the DNA TGTGCCAGCAGCTTAGGGGTTAGCGGGAGGGCCGGTGAGCAGTTCTTC.

This clone was detected once. V gene TRBV30 combines with J gene TRBJ1-5; D is unresolved. The CDR3 consists of 13 residues. Germline V lookup: CDR1 GTSNPN, CDR2 SVGIG (reference sequence). Between the trimmed V and J ends, which lost 6 bases and 5 bases, there was a span of 14 bases. For the CDR3, the DNA is TGTGCCTGTGACGGCAAGCGGTATCAGCCCCAGCATTTT. It codes for CACDGKRYQPQHF.

In this sample, this clone turned up a few times. The genes are TRBV7-9 and TRBJ2-2, with D uncertain. V gave up 6 bases and J gave up 3 bases, with 8 bases separating them. This CDR3 has 13 residues. Germline V gene sequence: CDR1 SEHNR, CDR2 FQNEAQ (reference sequence). The CDR3 loop reads CASRITDTGELFF. Here the CDR3 DNA reads TGTGCCAGCAGGATTACAGACACCGGGGAGCTGTTTTTT.

V is TRBV11-2 and J is TRBJ2-7; the match to TRBD2 covers 10 bases. Germline values: CDR1 SGHAT, CDR2 FQNNGV. The CDR3 spans 15 residues. Losses at the gene ends were 4 bases for V and 3 bases for J; bases not matched to a gene: 6. CDR3 bases: TGTGCCAGCAGCTATATAGCGGGGGGATTCTACGAGCAGTACTTC. Its protein product is CASSYIAGGFYEQYF.

The CDR3 nucleotides are TGTGCCAGCAGCTCTCAGGGGGGACACCCGAACTATGGCTACACCTTC. It translates to CASSSQGGHPNYGYTF. This sequence joins TRBV7-2 and TRBJ1-2, with 7 bases matching TRBD1. The trim removed 4 bases at V and 2 bases at J, leaving 10 bases unmatched. From germline, CDR1 is SGHTA and CDR2 FQGNSA. The CDR3 spans 16 residues. Full variable domain (missing parts from reference TRBV7-2 and TRBJ1-2): GAGVSQSPSNKVTEKGKDVELRCDPISGHTALYWYRQSLGQGLEFLIYFQGNSAPDKSGLPSDRFSAERTGGSVSTLTIQRTQQEDSAVYLCASSSQGGHPNYGYTFGSGTRLTVV.

The chain links TRBV5-6 to TRBJ2-7; D remains ambiguous. V shed 2 bases and J shed 0 bases, with 9 bases lying between them. The CDR3 consists of 14 residues. Germline-derived CDR1 and CDR2 are SGHDT and YYEEEE. The CDR3 DNA reads as TGTGCCAGCAGCTTTTCAGGCACCTCCTACGAGCAGTACTTC. This encodes CASSFSGTSYEQYF.